The TCR beta chain under discussion was sequenced for a study of blood T cells in healthy people across ages. A second about 7 to 12 cycle PCR used barcoded and J-beta primers. CDR3-containing paired-end reads numbered at least 2.5 million in each sample. TCRdb passed the 5' RACE reads through MiXCR, listing each CDR3 protein once. The sample has under 800,000 distinct CDR3 sequences; about 40% are singletons. General study points: Greater diversity and more naive CD4+ cells were seen in long-lived donors than in aged donors.

This clonotype has just a few counts. Its antigen is not known. Sequenced input: blood. The sequence came from a woman aged 55-69 years in good health.

The CDR3 is CASSTGPKSSYEQYF. In DNA form, the CDR3 reads TGTGCCAGCAGCACGGGACCGAAGAGCTCCTACGAGCAGTACTTC. The V gene is TRBV7-9, the J gene TRBJ2-7; D possibly uses TRBD1 or TRBD2 (5 bases each). Germline V gene lookup returns CDR1 SEHNR and CDR2 FQNEAQ (reference sequence). This CDR3 has 15 residues. V was trimmed by 5 bases and J by 0 bases, leaving 14 bases between them.